This note documents a single T cell receptor (beta chain) sequence. The data are from a study of blood T cell repertoires in COVID-19. V lost 2 bases, J lost 7 bases, and 5 bases stayed unmatched. The CDR3 runs 15 residues. Germline assignment: CDR1 MNHEY and CDR2 SMNVEV (reference sequence). The data were produced by immunoSEQ multiplex PCR, yet TCRdb's version contains in-frame clones alone and is incomplete. The table records about 140,000 clones, about nine tenths of them present only once. The sequence derives from a man between 50 and 59 years old with active or convalescent COVID-19. This chain links TRBV27 with TRBJ2-1; TRBD1 aligns across 10 bases. Sequenced material: peripheral blood. In nucleotides, the CDR3 is TGTGCCAGCAGTTTAGCGGGACAGGGGAGAAATGAGCAGTTCTTC. It specifies CASSLAGQGRNEQFF.